A selection of T cell receptor beta chains follows, all from one sample in a study of cytomegalovirus exposure and HLA in healthy donors. TCRdb keeps only in-frame clones here, not all; method: immunoSEQ multiplex PCR. The data show about 120,000 clones, with 75% to 80% seen just once and roughly 12% held by the top ten. The sequenced sample was PBMCs. The receptors here all came from a woman in her thirties or forties in good health and CMV-seropositive. CDR3s include the opening cysteine and the closing phenylalanine or tryptophan. D genes are given only for firm matches. Rows may omit the clone size; those that give it use once, few, many or a size class.

V	J	size	D	CDR3	DNA
TRBV25-1	TRBJ1-2	NA	NA	CASSEYEGRGTVGYTF	TGTGCCAGCAGTGAATATGAGGGCAGGGGAACGGTAGGCTACACCTTC
TRBV5-1	TRBJ1-4	NA	NA	CASSFSGATNEKLFF	TGCGCCAGCAGCTTCTCAGGGGCTACTAATGAAAAACTGTTTTTT
TRBV6-5	TRBJ1-4	NA	TRBD1	CASSWIRGANEKLFF	TGTGCCAGCAGTTGGATCAGGGGGGCTAATGAAAAACTGTTTTTT
TRBV7-7	TRBJ2-3	once	TRBD2	CASSTGLAGATDTQYF	TGTGCTAGCAGTACGGGACTAGCGGGGGCCACAGATACGCAGTATTTT
TRBV5-4	TRBJ1-1	NA	NA	CASSLGAGTKNTEAFF	TGTGCCAGCAGCTTGGGGGCAGGCACGAAGAACACTGAAGCTTTCTTT
TRBV19	TRBJ1-5	NA	TRBD1	CASSPTGINQPQHF	TGTGCCAGTAGCCCGACAGGGATCAATCAGCCCCAGCATTTT
TRBV11-2	TRBJ1-1	NA	NA	CASSLTTIEAFF	TGTGCCAGCAGCCTTACCACTATTGAAGCTTTCTTT
TRBV7-8	TRBJ2-3	NA	NA	CASSLETLSTDTQYF	TGTGCCAGCAGCTTAGAGACACTTAGCACAGATACGCAGTATTTT
TRBV15	TRBJ2-1	NA	NA	CATSIRYNEQFF	TGTGCCACCAGCATTCGCTACAATGAGCAGTTCTTC
TRBV30	TRBJ1-5	NA	NA	CAWVEGLYNQPQHF	TGTGCCTGGGTGGAGGGTCTTTACAATCAGCCCCAGCATTTT
TRBV30	TRBJ1-2	NA	TRBD1	CAWSAATIGDRHF	TGTGCCTGGAGTGCCGCAACTATAGGGGACAGACACTTC
TRBV7-3	TRBJ1-6	NA	NA	CASSSGQHNSPLHF	TGTGCCAGCAGCTCTGGACAGCATAATTCACCCCTCCACTTT
TRBV30	TRBJ2-6	NA	TRBD2	CASQRGSSGANVLTF	TGTGCCAGCCAGCGGGGGAGCTCTGGGGCCAACGTCCTGACTTTC
TRBV30	TRBJ2-5	NA	NA	CAWRQWAQETQYF	TGTGCCTGGAGGCAGTGGGCGCAAGAGACCCAGTACTTC
TRBV2	TRBJ1-5	NA	TRBD1	CASSLQGAVNQPQHF	TGTGCCAGCAGTCTACAGGGGGCCGTAAATCAGCCCCAGCATTTT
TRBV19	TRBJ1-3	NA	TRBD1	CATRDGGTGSGNTIYF	TGTGCCACTCGGGACGGGGGGACAGGGTCGGGAAACACCATATATTTT
TRBV5-4	TRBJ2-7	few	TRBD1	CASSLATGDEQYF	TGTGCCAGCAGCTTGGCGACAGGGGACGAGCAGTACTTC